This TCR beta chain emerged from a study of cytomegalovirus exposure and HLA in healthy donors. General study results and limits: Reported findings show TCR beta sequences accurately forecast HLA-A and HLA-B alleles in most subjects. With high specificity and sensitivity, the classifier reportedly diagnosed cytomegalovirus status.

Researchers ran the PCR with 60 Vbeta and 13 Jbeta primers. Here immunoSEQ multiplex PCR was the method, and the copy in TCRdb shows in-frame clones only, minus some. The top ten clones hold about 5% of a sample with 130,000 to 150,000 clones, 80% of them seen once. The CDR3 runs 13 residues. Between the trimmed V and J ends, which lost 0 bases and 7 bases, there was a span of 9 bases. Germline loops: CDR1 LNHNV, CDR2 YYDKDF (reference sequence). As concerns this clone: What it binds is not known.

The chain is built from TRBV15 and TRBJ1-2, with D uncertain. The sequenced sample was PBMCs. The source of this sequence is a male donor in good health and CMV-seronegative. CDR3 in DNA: TGTGCCACCAGCAGAGATGGGAGGTCTGGCTACACCTTC. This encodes CATSRDGRSGYTF. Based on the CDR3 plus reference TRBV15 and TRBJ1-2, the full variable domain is DAMVIQNPRYQVTQFGKPVTLSCSQTLNHNVMYWYQQKSSQAPKLLFHYYDKDFNNEADTPDNFQSRRPNTSFCFLDIRSPGLGDTAMYLCATSRDGRSGYTFGSGTRLTVV.